This TCR beta chain was observed in a study of cytomegalovirus exposure and HLA in healthy donors. Per germline, CDR1 SGHKS and CDR2 YYEKEE (reference sequence). V lost 1 base to trimming and J lost 4 bases, with 18 bases between them. CDR3 length: 17 amino acids. The PCR used 60 Vbeta and 13 Jbeta primers. Produced via immunoSEQ multiplex PCR; TCRdb's table is partial and in-frame only. The repertoire holds 150,000 to 200,000 clones, with roughly 87% as singletons. This rearrangement joins TRBV5-5 to TRBJ1-5, with D uncertain. This receptor was obtained from a girl under three years old in good health and CMV-seronegative. The sample consisted of PBMCs. The CDR3 sequence is CASSLFFLGTDNQPQHF. CDR3 bases: TGTGCCAGCAGCTTGTTCTTTCTTGGCACAGATAATCAGCCCCAGCATTTT.